This record concerns one T cell receptor (beta chain) sequence. Its antigen is not known. The sample belongs to a study of vaccination and CD4 T cells after COVID-19. The assay that was used to sequence DNA from cultured CD4+ T cells was the Oncomine TCR Beta short-read assay. TCRdb reprocessed the PCR reads with MiXCR, giving one entry per CDR3 protein. The data contain 7,000 or so distinct CDR3 sequences, about 41% of them singletons. The CDR3 is made up of 14 amino acids. V was pared by 0 bases and J by 6 bases, with 9 bases between. Treatment in this sample: approximately nine-day PBMC culture with coronavirus spike peptide pools or control peptides (ViraFEST assay). Ahead of the COVID-19 pandemic (2011-2018), the CD4+ T cells of the unexposed donor were collected.

The sequenced material came from CD4+ T cells from blood, cultured in vitro. The chain couples TRBV23-1 to TRBJ1-5; no definite D call. TRBV23-1 is labeled an ORF, and its function is uncertain. The clonotype originates from a human donor in good health. CDR3 bases: TGCGCCAGCAGTCAATCGAGGGCGGGTCAGCCCCAGCATTTT. This gives the protein CASSQSRAGQPQHF.